This T cell receptor (beta chain) is drawn from a study of post-analysis software for immune sequencing data. The overall study: There were relapsing-remitting, secondary progressive and progressive-relapsing multiple sclerosis among the disease courses included.

Study findings and constraints: F measure grouped same-batch samples tightly together. TRBV5-6, TRBV5-1 and TRBV20-1 were among five TRBV segments more frequent in patients than controls. In multiple sclerosis, normalized Chao1 diversity was significantly below that of controls.

This clonotype was found a few times. Antigen unknown. CDR1 SGDLS and CDR2 YYNGEE come from the germline V gene. This CDR3 region has 15 residues. The V gene lost 0 bases and the J gene lost 0 bases, with 9 bases spanning the gap. TCR beta libraries were prepared from cDNA with unique molecular identifiers. TCRdb processed the PCR reads anew with MiXCR; each CDR3 protein has one entry. The table records 700,000 to 800,000 distinct CDR3 sequences, just under 30% of them present only once. Sequenced input: blood. The V call is TRBV9, the J call TRBJ1-1; maybe TRBD1 (5 bases). The receptor's source is a girl under 18 with multiple sclerosis. CDR3 nucleotides: TGTGCCAGCAGCGTAGAGGGGCATTTGAACACTGAAGCTTTCTTT. This gives the protein CASSVEGHLNTEAFF.